This passage covers 14 T cell receptor beta chains from one sample sequenced in a study of cytomegalovirus exposure and HLA in healthy donors. PCR amplification relied on 60 Vbeta primers (plus 13 Jbeta primers). This table comes from immunoSEQ multiplex PCR, and its TCRdb copy is limited to in-frame clones, with some not included. The sample contains about 140,000 clones, roughly 73% of which appear only once. Sequenced sample: PBMCs. All receptors derive from a middle-aged man in good health and CMV-seronegative.

In this sample, this clone turned up once. This sequence joins TRBV28 and TRBJ1-3; TRBD1 might be the D (5 bases). The V and J ends lost 5 bases and 8 bases respectively, with 7 bases between them. The CDR3 has 11 amino acids. From germline, CDR1 is MDHEN and CDR2 SYDVKM. The CDR3 region has the DNA TGTGCCAGCAGTCCGGGGGACACCATATATTTT. This encodes CASSPGDTIYF.

This chain joins TRBV5-4 and TRBJ2-7; TRBD1 agrees at 9 bases. The V gene's germline CDR1 is SGHNT and CDR2 YYREEE (reference sequence). Trimming took 2 bases from V and 3 from J; bases not matched to a gene: 6. The CDR3 spans 15 residues. CDR3 sequence reads: CASSFGTGIGYEQYF. The CDR3 DNA sequence: TGTGCCAGCAGCTTCGGGACAGGGATTGGCTACGAGCAGTACTTC.

The chain employs TRBV28 and TRBJ1-1; D is unresolved. Germline V gene data show CDR1 as MDHEN and CDR2 as SYDVKM. The CDR3 loop spans 12 amino acids. The V end was cut by 5 bases, the J end by 10 bases, with 14 bases between. The CDR3 region is CASSTSGRGAFF. The CDR3, as DNA: TGTGCCAGCAGTACAAGTGGGCGGGGAGCTTTCTTT.

This clone was detected only a few times. The chain links TRBV4-1 to TRBJ1-5; TRBD1 might be the D (5 bases). V dropped 4 bases and J dropped 7 bases, with 20 bases sitting between them. The germline gives CDR1 MGHRA, CDR2 YSYEKL. This CDR3 spans 16 amino acids. In nucleotides, the CDR3 is TGCGCCAGCAGCCGAGAAGGGGTACCCGGCGAACAGCCCCAGCATTTT. It specifies CASSREGVPGEQPQHF.

This clone was recorded a few times. In DNA form, the CDR3 reads TGTGCCAGCAGTTTTTTCCGGGGGAATGAAAAACTGTTTTTT. As protein: CASSFFRGNEKLFF. The rearrangement uses TRBV27 and TRBJ1-4; tentatively, D is TRBD1 (5 bases). The CDR3 is made up of 14 amino acids. Looked up from germline, CDR1 is MNHEY and CDR2 is SMNVEV (reference sequence). Trimming cost V 3 bases and J 5 bases, with 10 bases left between them.

This rearrangement joins TRBV11-2 to TRBJ2-7; the match to TRBD1 covers 9 bases. There are 16 residues in the CDR3. V lost 5 bases to trimming and J lost 5 bases; unmatched junction nucleotides: 13. Germline V gene sequence: CDR1 SGHAT, CDR2 FQNNGV. DNA of the CDR3: TGTGCCAGCAGCCCACTCATCCGGGACAGGGCCCACGAGCAGTACTTC. Protein sequence: CASSPLIRDRAHEQYF.

V usage is TRBV5-5 and J usage is TRBJ1-6; D not certain. The germline CDR1 and CDR2 sequences are SGHKS and YYEKEE (reference sequence). V shed 0 bases and J shed 7 bases, with 11 bases lying between them. The CDR3 extends over 15 amino acids. The DNA of the CDR3 is TGTGCCAGCAGCTTGGGAGGGCCGGGGAATTCACCCCTCCACTTT. Amino acid sequence: CASSLGGPGNSPLHF.

The V and J genes are TRBV5-1 and TRBJ1-1; 11 bases map to TRBD1. In germline, CDR1 is SGHRS, CDR2 YFSETQ. The CDR3 is made up of 17 amino acids. The V and J ends lost 4 bases and 3 bases, in that order; junction bases with no gene match: 11. CDR3 DNA: TGCGCCAGCAGCCCCCGGACAGGGGGCTTAGGGGACACTGAAGCTTTCTTT. This translates into CASSPRTGGLGDTEAFF.

This chain uses TRBV5-1 with TRBJ1-6; TRBD1 matches 8 bases. J lost 10 bases, V lost 0 bases, and 6 bases had no gene match. The CDR3 is made up of 15 amino acids. In germline, CDR1 is SGHRS, CDR2 YFSETQ. The CDR3 nucleotides read TGCGCCAGCAGCTTGGCCGGACAGGGTAGGTCACCCCTCCACTTT. Translation gives CASSLAGQGRSPLHF. Filled out from reference TRBV5-1 and TRBJ1-6, the complete variable domain reads KAGVTQTPRYLIKTRGQQVTLSCSPISGHRSVSWYQQTPGQGLQFLFEYFSETQRNKGNFPGRFSGRQFSNSRSEMNVSTLELGDSALYLCASSLAGQGRSPLHFGNGTRLTVT.

The V gene is TRBV5-5, the J gene TRBJ1-1; TRBD1 matches 9 bases. Germline lookup yields CDR1 SGHKS and CDR2 YYEKEE (reference sequence). Unmatched junction bases numbered 9, after V lost 5 bases and J lost 4 bases. The CDR3 loop spans 15 amino acids. CDR3 bases: TGTGCCAGCAGGGATAACAGGGGGCTTAGCACTGAAGCTTTCTTT. This codes for CASRDNRGLSTEAFF. The full variable domain, rest sourced from reference TRBV5-5 and TRBJ1-1, is DAGVTQSPTHLIKTRGQQVTLRCSPISGHKSVSWYQQVLGQGPQFIFQYYEKEERGRGNFPDRFSARQFPNYSSELNVNALLLGDSALYLCASRDNRGLSTEAFFGQGTRLTVV.

The chain uses TRBV27 and TRBJ2-1, with TRBD2 matching 10 bases. The germline gives CDR1 MNHEY, CDR2 SMNVEV (reference sequence). Trimming cost V 5 bases and J 2 bases; bases outside gene matches: 12. CDR3 length: 18 residues. CDR3 DNA: TGTGCCAGCAGTCTAATGAAAAGCGGGGGGGGACCCTACAATGAGCAGTTCTTC. Its translation is CASSLMKSGGGPYNEQFF.

This clone was seen just once. J is TRBJ1-1 and V is TRBV19; no firm D call. V lost 0 bases and J lost 0, with 17 bases in between. CDR3 size: 18 residues. Per the germline V gene, CDR1 is LNHDA and CDR2 is SQIVND (reference sequence). Here the CDR3 DNA reads TGTGCCAGTAGTATAGATCGGGAGCAGAGCGTCTTGAACACTGAAGCTTTCTTT. Its protein product is CASSIDREQSVLNTEAFF. Filled out from reference TRBV19 and TRBJ1-1, the complete variable domain reads DGGITQSPKYLFRKEGQNVTLSCEQNLNHDAMYWYRQDPGQGLRLIYYSQIVNDFQKGDIAEGYSVSREKKESFPLTVTSAQKNPTAFYLCASSIDREQSVLNTEAFFGQGTRLTVV.

The chain links TRBV5-8 to TRBJ2-7; 8 positions match TRBD1. CDR1 and CDR2 (germline): SGHTS, YDEGEE. CDR3 length equals 16 residues. J lost 7 bases, V lost 2 bases, and 14 bases had no gene match. The CDR3 loop reads CASSFRTGPFGWEQYF. For the CDR3, the DNA is TGTGCCAGCAGCTTTAGGACAGGGCCCTTCGGATGGGAGCAGTACTTC.

The chain uses TRBV18 and TRBJ1-1, with D maybe TRBD1 (5 bases). Germline V lookup: CDR1 KGHSH, CDR2 LQKENI. Trimming stripped 2 bases from V and 7 bases from J, with 8 bases between. The CDR3 totals 12 residues. Here the CDR3 DNA reads TGTGCCAGCTCACCAGGAGGGGTTGAAGCTTTCTTT. Translated: CASSPGGVEAFF.